This TCR beta chain was profiled in a study of Ad26.COV2.S vaccination and SARS-CoV-2 variants. Study-wide points: Vaccine and placebo recipients had similar non-spike TCR breadth.

Generated by immunoSEQ multiplex PCR, the TCRdb table keeps only in-frame clones and is missing some. The sample includes about 400,000 clones, about 90% of them seen just once. The V end lost 6 bases, the J end lost 5 bases, and 13 bases lay between the germline ends. The CDR3 runs 13 residues. Germline V CDR1 and CDR2: MNHEY, SVGAGI. Treatment of the sample: around 19 received Ad26.COV2.S at low or high dose, single or two shots; about 5 received placebo; per-sample allocation not given. On day 63 after the first injection, vaccine and placebo recipients gave samples. Concerning this clone: Its antigen remains unidentified.

This clonotype was sampled from a person aged 18 to 59 who received the Ad26.COV2.S COVID-19 vaccine or a placebo. The chain is built from TRBV6-5 and TRBJ1-1; D is undetermined. This specimen consisted of peripheral blood, obtained in a trial of Ad26.COV2.S vaccine versus placebo. CDR3 DNA sequence: TGTGCCAGCAGGCTACCGGCCTCGACTGAAGCTTTCTTT. Its translation is CASRLPASTEAFF.